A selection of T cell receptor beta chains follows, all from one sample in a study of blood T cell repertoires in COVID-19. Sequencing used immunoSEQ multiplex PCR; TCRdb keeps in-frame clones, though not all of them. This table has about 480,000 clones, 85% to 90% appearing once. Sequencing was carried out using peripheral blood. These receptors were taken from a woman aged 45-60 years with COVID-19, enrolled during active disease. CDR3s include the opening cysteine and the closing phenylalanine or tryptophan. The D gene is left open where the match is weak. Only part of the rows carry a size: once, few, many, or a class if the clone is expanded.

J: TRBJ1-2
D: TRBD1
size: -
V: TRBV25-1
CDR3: CASSDATGIRGYTF
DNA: TGTGCCAGCAGTGACGCGACAGGGATTCGTGGCTACACCTTC

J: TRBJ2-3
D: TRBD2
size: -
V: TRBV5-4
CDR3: CASSSYGLAGASTDTQYF
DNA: TGTGCCAGCAGCTCCTACGGACTAGCGGGGGCTAGCACAGATACGCAGTATTTT

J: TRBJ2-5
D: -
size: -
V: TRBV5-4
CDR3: CASSLVGQAQETQYF
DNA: TGTGCCAGCAGCTTGGTCGGCCAGGCTCAAGAGACCCAGTACTTC

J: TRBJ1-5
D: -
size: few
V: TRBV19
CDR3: CASSPGGAPSNQPQHF
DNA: TGTGCCAGTAGTCCCGGGGGGGCTCCTAGCAATCAGCCCCAGCATTTT

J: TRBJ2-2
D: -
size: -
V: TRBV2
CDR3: CASMGERVIGELFF
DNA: TGTGCCAGCATGGGTGAGCGGGTTATCGGGGAGCTGTTTTTT

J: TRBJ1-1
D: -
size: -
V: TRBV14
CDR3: CASSQGANTEAFF
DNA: TGTGCCAGCAGCCAAGGAGCGAACACTGAAGCTTTCTTT

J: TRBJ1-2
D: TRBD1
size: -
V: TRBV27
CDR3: CASSLGQAPFYGYTF
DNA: TGTGCCAGCAGTTTAGGACAGGCGCCTTTCTATGGCTACACCTTC

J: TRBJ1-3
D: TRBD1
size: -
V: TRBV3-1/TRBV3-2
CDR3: CASSPKGTVFGNTIYF
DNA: TGTGCCAGCAGCCCCAAAGGGACAGTTTTCGGAAACACCATATATTTT

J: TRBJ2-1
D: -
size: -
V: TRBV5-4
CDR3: CASSLGRWNSYNEQFF
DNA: TGTGCCAGCAGCTTGGGGCGGTGGAACTCCTACAATGAGCAGTTCTTC

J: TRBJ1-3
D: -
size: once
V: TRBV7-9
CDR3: CASSLGEGQGNTIYF
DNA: TGTGCCAGCAGCTTAGGGGAGGGGCAAGGAAACACCATATATTTT

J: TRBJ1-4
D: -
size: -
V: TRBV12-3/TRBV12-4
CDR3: CASRRTEAEKLFF
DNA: TGTGCCAGCAGGCGGACTGAGGCTGAAAAACTGTTTTTT

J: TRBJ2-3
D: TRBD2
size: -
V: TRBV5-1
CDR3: CASSFGLAGPGTDTQYF
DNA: TGCGCCAGCAGCTTCGGACTAGCGGGGCCCGGCACAGATACGCAGTATTTT

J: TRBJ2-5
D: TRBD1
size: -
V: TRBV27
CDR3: CASSLSGGRGLETQYF
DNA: TGTGCCAGCAGTTTATCGGGGGGCAGGGGGCTGGAGACCCAGTACTTC

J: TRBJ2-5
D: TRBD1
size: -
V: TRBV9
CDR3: CASSAIGTGHQETQYF
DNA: TGTGCCAGCAGCGCCATAGGGACAGGCCATCAAGAGACCCAGTACTTC

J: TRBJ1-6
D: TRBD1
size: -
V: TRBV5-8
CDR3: CASSLTGQGDSPLHF
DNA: TGTGCCAGCAGCTTAACGGGACAGGGGGATTCACCCCTCCACTTT

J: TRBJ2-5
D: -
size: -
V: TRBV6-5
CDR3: CAARGGWQETQYF
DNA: TGTGCCGCAAGAGGGGGTTGGCAAGAGACCCAGTACTTC

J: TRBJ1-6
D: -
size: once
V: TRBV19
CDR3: CASSIWPDSPLHF
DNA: TGTGCCAGTAGTATATGGCCCGATTCACCCCTCCACTTT

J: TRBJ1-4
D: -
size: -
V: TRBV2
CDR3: CASSEFGGTNEKLFF
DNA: TGTGCCAGCAGTGAATTCGGGGGGACTAATGAAAAACTGTTTTTT

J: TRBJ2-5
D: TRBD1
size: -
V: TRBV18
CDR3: CASSPGTDQETQYF
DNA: TGTGCCAGCTCACCAGGGACAGACCAAGAGACCCAGTACTTC

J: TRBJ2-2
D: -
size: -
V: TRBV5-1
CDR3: CASSFLASGELFF
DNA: TGCGCCAGCAGCTTTCTAGCTTCCGGGGAGCTGTTTTTT

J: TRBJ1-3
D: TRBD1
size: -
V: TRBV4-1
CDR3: CASSLQTGRGQVENTIYF
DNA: TGCGCCAGCAGCCTACAAACGGGACGGGGACAGGTGGAAAACACCATATATTTT

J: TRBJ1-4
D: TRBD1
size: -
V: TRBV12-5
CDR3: CASGLARRGLSLVSGDEKLFF
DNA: TGTGCTAGTGGTTTGGCCCGAAGGGGGCTAAGTCTCGTGAGTGGGGATGAAAAACTGTTTTTT

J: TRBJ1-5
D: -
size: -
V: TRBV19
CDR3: CASSIAGDSNQPQHF
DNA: TGTGCCAGTAGTATAGCAGGTGATAGCAATCAGCCCCAGCATTTT

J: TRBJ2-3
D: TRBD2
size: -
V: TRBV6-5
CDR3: CASSRSGGTDTQYF
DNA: TGTGCCAGCAGTCGGAGCGGGGGCACAGATACGCAGTATTTT

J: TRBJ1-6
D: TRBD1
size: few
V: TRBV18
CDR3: CASSTNTPGQGNSPLHF
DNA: TGTGCCAGCTCCACCAACACCCCGGGACAGGGTAATTCACCCCTCCACTTT

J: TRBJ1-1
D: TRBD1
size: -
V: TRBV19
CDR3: CASSAGTGMVEAFF
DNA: TGTGCCAGTAGTGCCGGGACAGGGATGGTCGAAGCTTTCTTT

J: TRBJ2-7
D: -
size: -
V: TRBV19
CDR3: CASRWRYQGTYEQYF
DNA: TGTGCCAGCCGCTGGCGGTACCAGGGGACCTACGAGCAGTACTTC

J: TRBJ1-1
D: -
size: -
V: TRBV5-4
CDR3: CASSLLAAQYTEAFF
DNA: TGTGCCAGCAGCTTGTTGGCAGCGCAGTACACTGAAGCTTTCTTT

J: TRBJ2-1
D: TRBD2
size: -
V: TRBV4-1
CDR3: CASSQVGLAGALYNEQFF
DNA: TGCGCCAGCAGCCAGGTCGGACTAGCGGGGGCCCTGTACAATGAGCAGTTCTTC

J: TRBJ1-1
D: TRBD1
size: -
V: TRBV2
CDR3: CASGTDMNTEAFF
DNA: TGTGCCAGCGGGACAGACATGAACACTGAAGCTTTCTTT

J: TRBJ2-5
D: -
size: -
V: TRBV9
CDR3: CASSVPGEQETQYF
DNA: TGTGCCAGCAGCGTACCGGGAGAGCAAGAGACCCAGTACTTC

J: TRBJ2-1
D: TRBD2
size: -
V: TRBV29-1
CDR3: CSVEDGLTKRGGGEQFF
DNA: TGCAGCGTTGAAGATGGCCTGACTAAGCGGGGGGGCGGTGAGCAGTTCTTC

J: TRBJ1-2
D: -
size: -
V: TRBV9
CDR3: CATRGEWGYTF
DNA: TGTGCTACCCGCGGGGAGTGGGGCTACACCTTC

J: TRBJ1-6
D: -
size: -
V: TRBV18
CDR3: CASSPTTGMNSPLHF
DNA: TGTGCCAGCTCACCAACCACGGGAATGAATTCACCCCTCCACTTT

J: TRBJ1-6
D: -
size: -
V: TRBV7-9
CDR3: CASSLAPSSNSPLHF
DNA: TGTGCCAGCAGCTTAGCGCCTAGTTCTAATTCACCCCTCCACTTT

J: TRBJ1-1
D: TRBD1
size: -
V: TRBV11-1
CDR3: CASSRQGWDTEAFF
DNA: TGTGCCAGCAGCCGACAGGGGTGGGACACTGAAGCTTTCTTT

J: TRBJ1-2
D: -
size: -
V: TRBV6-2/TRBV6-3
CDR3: CASSSTRRGDYTF
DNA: TGTGCCAGCAGTTCTACAAGGAGGGGTGACTACACCTTC

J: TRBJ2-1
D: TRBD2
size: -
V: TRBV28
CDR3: CASILTSGIYNEQFF
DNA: TGTGCCAGCATCCTGACTAGCGGGATATACAATGAGCAGTTCTTC

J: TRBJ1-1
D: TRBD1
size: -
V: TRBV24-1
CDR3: CATSDSVTGGTEAFF
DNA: TGTGCCACCAGTGATTCAGTGACAGGGGGCACTGAAGCTTTCTTT

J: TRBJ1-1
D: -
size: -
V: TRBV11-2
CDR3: CASSFSGLSKEAFF
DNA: TGTGCCAGCAGCTTTTCAGGGCTATCAAAGGAAGCTTTCTTT

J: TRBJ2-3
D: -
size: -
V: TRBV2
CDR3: CASGLRDTQYF
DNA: TGTGCCAGCGGGCTCCGCGATACGCAGTATTTT

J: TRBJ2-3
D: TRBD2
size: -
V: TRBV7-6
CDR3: CASSSLIAGVPEYF
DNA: TGTGCCAGCAGCTCCTTAATAGCGGGGGTCCCGGAATATTTT

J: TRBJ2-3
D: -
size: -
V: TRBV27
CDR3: CASSSPPGATETDTQYF
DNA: TGTGCCAGCAGTTCCCCACCGGGAGCTACCGAAACAGATACGCAGTATTTT

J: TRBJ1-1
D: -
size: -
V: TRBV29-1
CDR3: CSVDRGGGGTEAFF
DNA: TGCAGCGTTGATAGGGGAGGCGGCGGCACTGAAGCTTTCTTT

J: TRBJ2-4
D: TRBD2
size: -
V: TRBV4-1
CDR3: CASSQGLAGLAKNIQYF
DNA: TGCGCCAGCAGCCAGGGACTAGCGGGACTAGCCAAAAACATTCAGTACTTC